Given below is one TCR beta chain in context. The sample carries other DNA sequences with the same CDR3. The sample is drawn from a study of blood T cell repertoires in COVID-19. Study summary: The United States, Italy and Spain supplied acute and convalescent COVID-19 samples.

In the source study's methods: Estimation of nucleated cell counts relied on the amplification of reference gene primers. Assay used: immunoSEQ multiplex PCR; TCRdb lists only in-frame clones, some missing. From that table come the V and J calls and clone size; the DNA was used to work out D and trimming. The sample lists 250,000 to 400,000 clones; under 90% were seen once. This CDR3 comprises 14 residues. V lost 3 bases and J 1 base, leaving 9 bases between the germline ends. The germline V gene encodes CDR1 LNHDA and CDR2 SQIVND (reference sequence). The chain couples TRBV19 to TRBJ1-1; D is ambiguous. The source material was peripheral blood. This TCR was sampled from a woman in her twenties or thirties with COVID-19, enrolled during active disease. In DNA form, the CDR3 reads TGTGCCAGTAGTATTGGGGAGGGGAACACTGAAGCTTTCTTT. This translates into CASSIGEGNTEAFF.